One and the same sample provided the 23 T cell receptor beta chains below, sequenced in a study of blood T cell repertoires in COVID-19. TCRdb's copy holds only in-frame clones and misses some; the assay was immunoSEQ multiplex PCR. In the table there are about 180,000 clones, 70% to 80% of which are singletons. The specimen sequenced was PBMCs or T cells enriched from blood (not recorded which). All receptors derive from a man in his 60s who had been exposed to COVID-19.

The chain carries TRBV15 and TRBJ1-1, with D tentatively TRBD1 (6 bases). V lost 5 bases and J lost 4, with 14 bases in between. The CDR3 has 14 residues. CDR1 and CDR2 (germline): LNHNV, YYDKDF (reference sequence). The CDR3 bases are TGTGCCACCAGCTTCGAAGGGGGATTCACTGAAGCTTTCTTT. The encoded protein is CATSFEGGFTEAFF. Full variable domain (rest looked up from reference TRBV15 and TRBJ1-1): DAMVIQNPRYQVTQFGKPVTLSCSQTLNHNVMYWYQQKSSQAPKLLFHYYDKDFNNEADTPDNFQSRRPNTSFCFLDIRSPGLGDTAMYLCATSFEGGFTEAFFGQGTRLTVV.

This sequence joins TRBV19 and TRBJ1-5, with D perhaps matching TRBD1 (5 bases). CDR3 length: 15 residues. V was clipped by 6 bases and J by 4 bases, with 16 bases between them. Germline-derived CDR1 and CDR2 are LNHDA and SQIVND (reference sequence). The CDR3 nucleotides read TGTGCCAGTAGGGTACAGGAAGTCGGGAATCAGCCCCAGCATTTT. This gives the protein CASRVQEVGNQPQHF.

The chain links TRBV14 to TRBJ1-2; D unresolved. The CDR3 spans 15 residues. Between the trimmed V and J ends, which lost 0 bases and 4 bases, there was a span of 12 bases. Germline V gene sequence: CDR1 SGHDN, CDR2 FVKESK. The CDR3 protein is CASSQDLSPGYGYTF. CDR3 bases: TGTGCCAGCAGCCAAGATCTCAGCCCGGGCTATGGCTACACCTTC.

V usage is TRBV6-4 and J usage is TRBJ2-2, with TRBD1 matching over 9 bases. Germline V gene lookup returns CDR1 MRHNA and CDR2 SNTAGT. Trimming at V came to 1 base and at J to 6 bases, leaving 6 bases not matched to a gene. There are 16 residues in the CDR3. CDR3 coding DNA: TGTGCCAGCAGTGACTTTCCGAGACAGGGGGCCGGGGAGCTGTTTTTT. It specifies CASSDFPRQGAGELFF.

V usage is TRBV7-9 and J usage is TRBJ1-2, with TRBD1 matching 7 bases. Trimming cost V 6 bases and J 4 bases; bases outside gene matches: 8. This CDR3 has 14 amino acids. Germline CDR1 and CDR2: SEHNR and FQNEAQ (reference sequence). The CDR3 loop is CASSNRGEGYGYTF. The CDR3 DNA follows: TGTGCCAGCAGTAACAGGGGAGAAGGCTATGGCTACACCTTC.

CDR3 amino acids: CASAGTGGRNTIYF. The CDR3 DNA reads TGTGCCAGCGCTGGGACAGGGGGCAGGAACACCATATATTTT. The chain joins TRBV5-5 to TRBJ1-3; 12 bases align to TRBD1. Per the germline V gene, CDR1 is SGHKS and CDR2 is YYEKEE (reference sequence). Trimming at V came to 7 bases and at J to 7 bases, leaving 6 bases not matched to a gene. This CDR3 region has 14 residues. The full variable domain, completed using reference TRBV5-5 and TRBJ1-3, is DAGVTQSPTHLIKTRGQQVTLRCSPISGHKSVSWYQQVLGQGPQFIFQYYEKEERGRGNFPDRFSARQFPNYSSELNVNALLLGDSALYLCASAGTGGRNTIYFGEGSWLTVV.

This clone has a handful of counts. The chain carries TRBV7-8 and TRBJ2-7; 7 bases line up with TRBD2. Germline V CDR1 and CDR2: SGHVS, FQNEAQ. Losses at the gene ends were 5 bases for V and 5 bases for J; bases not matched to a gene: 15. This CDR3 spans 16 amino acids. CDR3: CASSPWGTSARNEQYF. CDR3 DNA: TGTGCCAGCAGCCCCTGGGGTACTAGCGCCAGGAACGAGCAGTACTTC.

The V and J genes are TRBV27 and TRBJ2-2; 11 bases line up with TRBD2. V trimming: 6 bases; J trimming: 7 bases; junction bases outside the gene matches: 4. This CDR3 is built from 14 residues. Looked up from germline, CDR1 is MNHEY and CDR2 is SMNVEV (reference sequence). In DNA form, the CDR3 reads TGTGCCAGCAGAATAGCGGGGGGGTTCGGGGAGCTGTTTTTT. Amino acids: CASRIAGGFGELFF.

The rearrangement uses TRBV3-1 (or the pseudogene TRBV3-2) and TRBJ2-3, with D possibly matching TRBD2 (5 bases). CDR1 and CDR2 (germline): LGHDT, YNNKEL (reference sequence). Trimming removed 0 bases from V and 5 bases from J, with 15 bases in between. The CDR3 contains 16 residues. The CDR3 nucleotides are TGTGCCAGCAGCCAAGATCTCTCAGCGGCTCAAGATACGCAGTATTTT. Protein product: CASSQDLSAAQDTQYF.

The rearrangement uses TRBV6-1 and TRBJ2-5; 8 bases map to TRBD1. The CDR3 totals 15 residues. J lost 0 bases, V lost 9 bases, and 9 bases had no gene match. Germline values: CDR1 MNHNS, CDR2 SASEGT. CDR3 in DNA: TGTGCCAGTAAACGGGACAGGACTAACCAAGAGACCCAGTACTTC. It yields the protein CASKRDRTNQETQYF.

CDR3 sequence (DNA): TGTGCCAGCAGTTCGCCTGATCACAGGGGTAACTATGGCTACACCTTC. Translated, it gives CASSSPDHRGNYGYTF. V usage is TRBV27 and J usage is TRBJ1-2, with 7 positions matching TRBD1. V lost 4 bases and J lost 1; bases outside the gene matches: 9. This CDR3 region has 16 residues. Germline loops: CDR1 MNHEY, CDR2 SMNVEV (reference sequence).

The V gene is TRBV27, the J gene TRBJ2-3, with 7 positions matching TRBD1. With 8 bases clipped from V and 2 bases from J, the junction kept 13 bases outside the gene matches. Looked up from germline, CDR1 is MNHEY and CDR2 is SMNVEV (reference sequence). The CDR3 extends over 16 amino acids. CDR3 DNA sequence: TGTGCCAGCTCCTTGACAGGGATTTTAGCCACAGATACGCAGTATTTT. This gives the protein CASSLTGILATDTQYF.

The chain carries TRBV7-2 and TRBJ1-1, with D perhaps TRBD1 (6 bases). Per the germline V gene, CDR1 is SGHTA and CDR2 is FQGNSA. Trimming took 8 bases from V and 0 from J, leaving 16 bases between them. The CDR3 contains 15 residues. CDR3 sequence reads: CASHYDRRLNTEAFF. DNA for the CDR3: TGTGCCAGCCACTATGACAGGCGCCTGAACACTGAAGCTTTCTTT. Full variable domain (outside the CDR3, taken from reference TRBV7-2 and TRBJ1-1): GAGVSQSPSNKVTEKGKDVELRCDPISGHTALYWYRQSLGQGLEFLIYFQGNSAPDKSGLPSDRFSAERTGGSVSTLTIQRTQQEDSAVYLCASHYDRRLNTEAFFGQGTRLTVV.

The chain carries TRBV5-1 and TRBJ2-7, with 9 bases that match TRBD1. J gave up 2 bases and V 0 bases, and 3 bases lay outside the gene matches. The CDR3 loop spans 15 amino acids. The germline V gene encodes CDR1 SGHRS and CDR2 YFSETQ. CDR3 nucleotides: TGCGCCAGCAGCTTGGAGGGGACAGGGCCCTACGAGCAGTACTTC. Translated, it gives CASSLEGTGPYEQYF.

The CDR3 is CASSHAGTSGRDEQFF. The CDR3 region has the DNA TGTGCCAGTAGTCACGCCGGGACTAGCGGGAGGGATGAGCAGTTCTTC. The chain joins TRBV19 to TRBJ2-1, with 16 bases aligning to TRBD2. The ends lost 5 bases at V and 8 bases at J; junction bases unmatched: 6. The CDR3 loop spans 16 amino acids. CDR1 is LNHDA and CDR2 is SQIVND in the germline V gene (reference sequence).

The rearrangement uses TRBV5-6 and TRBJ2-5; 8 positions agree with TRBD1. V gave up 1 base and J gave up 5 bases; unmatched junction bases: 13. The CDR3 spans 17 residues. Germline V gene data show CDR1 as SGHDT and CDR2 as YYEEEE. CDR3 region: CASSLSLGQGARETQYF. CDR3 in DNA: TGTGCCAGCAGCTTGTCTTTGGGGCAGGGGGCGCGGGAGACCCAGTACTTC.

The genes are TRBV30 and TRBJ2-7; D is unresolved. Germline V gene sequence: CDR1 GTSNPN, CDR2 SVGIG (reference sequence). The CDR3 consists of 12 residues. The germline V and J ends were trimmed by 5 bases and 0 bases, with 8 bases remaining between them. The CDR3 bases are TGTGCCTGGGTTAGAAGCTCCTACGAGCAGTACTTC. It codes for CAWVRSSYEQYF.

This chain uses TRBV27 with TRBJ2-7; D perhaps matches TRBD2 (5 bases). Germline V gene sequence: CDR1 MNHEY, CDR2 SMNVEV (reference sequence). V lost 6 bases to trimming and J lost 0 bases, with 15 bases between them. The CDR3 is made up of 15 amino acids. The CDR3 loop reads CASSRIRGSSYEQYF. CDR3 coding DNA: TGTGCCAGCAGCCGAATCAGAGGGAGCTCCTACGAGCAGTACTTC.

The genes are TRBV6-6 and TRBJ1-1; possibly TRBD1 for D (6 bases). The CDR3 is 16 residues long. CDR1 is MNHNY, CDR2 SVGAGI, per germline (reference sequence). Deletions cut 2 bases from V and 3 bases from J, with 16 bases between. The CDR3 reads CASSYGRTERDTEAFF. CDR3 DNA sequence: TGTGCCAGCAGTTACGGAAGGACAGAGAGGGACACTGAAGCTTTCTTT.

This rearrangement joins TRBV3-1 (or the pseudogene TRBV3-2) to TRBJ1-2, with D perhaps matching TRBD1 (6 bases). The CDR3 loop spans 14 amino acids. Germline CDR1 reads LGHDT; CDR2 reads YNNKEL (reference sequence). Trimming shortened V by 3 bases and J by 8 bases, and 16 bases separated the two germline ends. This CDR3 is CASSQPQGPPGYTF. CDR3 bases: TGTGCCAGCAGCCAGCCACAGGGCCCGCCGGGCTACACCTTC.

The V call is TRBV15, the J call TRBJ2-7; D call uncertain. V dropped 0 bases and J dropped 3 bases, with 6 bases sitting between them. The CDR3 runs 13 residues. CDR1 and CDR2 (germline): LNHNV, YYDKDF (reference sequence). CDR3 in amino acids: CATSRDVNYEQYF. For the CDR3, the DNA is TGTGCCACCAGCAGAGATGTCAACTACGAGCAGTACTTC.

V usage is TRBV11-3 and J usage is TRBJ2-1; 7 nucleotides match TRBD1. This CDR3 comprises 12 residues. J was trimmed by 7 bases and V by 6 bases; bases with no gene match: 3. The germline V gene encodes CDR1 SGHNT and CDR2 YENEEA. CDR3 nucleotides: TGTGCCAGCAGTTACAGGGGTAATGAGCAGTTCTTC. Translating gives CASSYRGNEQFF.

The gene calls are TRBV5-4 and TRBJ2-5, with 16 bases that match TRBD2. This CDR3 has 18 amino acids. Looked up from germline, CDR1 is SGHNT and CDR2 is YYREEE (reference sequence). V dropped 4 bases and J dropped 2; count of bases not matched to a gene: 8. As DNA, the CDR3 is TGTGCCAGCAGCACAGTCCCGGGACTAGCGGGAGGGCAAGAGACCCAGTACTTC. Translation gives CASSTVPGLAGGQETQYF.